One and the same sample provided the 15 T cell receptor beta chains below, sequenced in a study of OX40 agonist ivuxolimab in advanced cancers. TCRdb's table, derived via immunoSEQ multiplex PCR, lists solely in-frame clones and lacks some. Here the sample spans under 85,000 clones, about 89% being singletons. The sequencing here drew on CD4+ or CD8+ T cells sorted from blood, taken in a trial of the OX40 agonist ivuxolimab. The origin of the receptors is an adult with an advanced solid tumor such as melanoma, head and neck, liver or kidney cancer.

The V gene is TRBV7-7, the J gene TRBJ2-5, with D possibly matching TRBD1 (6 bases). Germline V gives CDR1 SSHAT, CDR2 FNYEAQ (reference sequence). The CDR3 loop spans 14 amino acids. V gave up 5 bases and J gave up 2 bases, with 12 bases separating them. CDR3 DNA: TGTGCCAGCAGCCAGACAGGACCTCAAGAGACCCAGTACTTC. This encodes CASSQTGPQETQYF. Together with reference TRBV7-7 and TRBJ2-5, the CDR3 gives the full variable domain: GAGVSQSPRYKVTKRGQDVTLRCDPISSHATLYWYQQALGQGPEFLTYFNYEAQPDKSGLPSDRFSAERPEGSISTLTIQRTEQRDSAMYRCASSQTGPQETQYFGPGTRLLVL.

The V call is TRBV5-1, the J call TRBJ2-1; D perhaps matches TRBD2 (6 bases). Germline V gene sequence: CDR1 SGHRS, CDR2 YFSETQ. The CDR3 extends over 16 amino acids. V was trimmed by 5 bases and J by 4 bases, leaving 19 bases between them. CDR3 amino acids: CASSRDGRVDYNEQFF. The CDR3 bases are TGCGCCAGCAGTAGGGACGGGAGAGTGGATTACAATGAGCAGTTCTTC.

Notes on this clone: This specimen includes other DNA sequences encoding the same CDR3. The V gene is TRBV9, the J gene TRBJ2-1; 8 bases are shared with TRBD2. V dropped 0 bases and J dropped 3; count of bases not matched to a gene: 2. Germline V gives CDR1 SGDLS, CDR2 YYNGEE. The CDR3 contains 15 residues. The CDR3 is CASSVGLAGYNEQFF. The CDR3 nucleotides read TGTGCCAGCAGCGTAGGGCTAGCGGGCTACAATGAGCAGTTCTTC.

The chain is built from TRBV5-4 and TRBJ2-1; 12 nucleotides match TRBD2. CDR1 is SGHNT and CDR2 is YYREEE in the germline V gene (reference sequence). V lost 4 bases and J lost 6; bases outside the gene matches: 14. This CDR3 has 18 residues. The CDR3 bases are TGTGCCAGCAGCCTTCTAGCGGGAGGGCCTCCCTCAGTCAATGAGCAGTTCTTC. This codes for CASSLLAGGPPSVNEQFF. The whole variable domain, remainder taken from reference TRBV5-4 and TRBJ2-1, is ETGVTQSPTHLIKTRGQQVTLRCSSQSGHNTVSWYQQALGQGPQFIFQYYREEENGRGNFPPRFSGLQFPNYSSELNVNALELDDSALYLCASSLLAGGPPSVNEQFFGPGTRLTVL.

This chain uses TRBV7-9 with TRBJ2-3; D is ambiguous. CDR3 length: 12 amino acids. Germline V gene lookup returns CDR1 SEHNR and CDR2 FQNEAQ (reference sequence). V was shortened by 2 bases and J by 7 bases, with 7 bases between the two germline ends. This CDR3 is CASSLRDYTQYF. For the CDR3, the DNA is TGTGCCAGCAGCTTAAGAGATTATACGCAGTATTTT.

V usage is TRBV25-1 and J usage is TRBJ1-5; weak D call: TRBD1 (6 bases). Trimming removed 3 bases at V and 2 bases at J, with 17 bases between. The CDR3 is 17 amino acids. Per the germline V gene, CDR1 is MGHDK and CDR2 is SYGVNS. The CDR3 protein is CASSETGGLPGNQPQHF. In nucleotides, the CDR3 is TGTGCCAGCAGTGAGACAGGCGGGTTGCCTGGCAATCAGCCCCAGCATTTT.

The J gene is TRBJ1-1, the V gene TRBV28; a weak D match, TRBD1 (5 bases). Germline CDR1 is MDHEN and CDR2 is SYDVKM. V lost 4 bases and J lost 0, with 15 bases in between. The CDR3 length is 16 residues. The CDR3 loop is CASSSRQTIMNTEAFF. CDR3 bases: TGTGCCAGCAGTTCCCGACAGACTATAATGAACACTGAAGCTTTCTTT.

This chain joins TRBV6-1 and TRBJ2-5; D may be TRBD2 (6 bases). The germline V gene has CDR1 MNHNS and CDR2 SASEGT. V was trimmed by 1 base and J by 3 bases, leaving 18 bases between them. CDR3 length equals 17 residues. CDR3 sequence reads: CASSEDFRTMTKETQYF. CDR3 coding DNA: TGTGCCAGCAGTGAAGATTTTAGGACTATGACAAAAGAGACCCAGTACTTC.

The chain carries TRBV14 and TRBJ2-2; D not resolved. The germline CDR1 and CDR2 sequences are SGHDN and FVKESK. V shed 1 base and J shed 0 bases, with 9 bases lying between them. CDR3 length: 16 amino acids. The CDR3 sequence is CASSQGRSPNTGELFF. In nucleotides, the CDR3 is TGTGCCAGCAGCCAAGGAAGGAGCCCGAACACCGGGGAGCTGTTTTTT.

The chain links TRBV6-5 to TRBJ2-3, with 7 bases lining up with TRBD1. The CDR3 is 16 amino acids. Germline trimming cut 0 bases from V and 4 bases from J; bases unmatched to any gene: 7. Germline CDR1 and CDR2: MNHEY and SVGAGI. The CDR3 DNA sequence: TGTGCCAGCAGTTACTCTACGATGGGACAGTCAGATACGCAGTATTTT. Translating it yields CASSYSTMGQSDTQYF.

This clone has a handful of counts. The CDR3 spells CASSVGETGGEQYF. In nucleotides, the CDR3 is TGTGCCAGCAGCGTAGGGGAAACAGGGGGCGAGCAGTACTTC. The chain recombines TRBV9 with TRBJ2-7; 8 positions agree with TRBD1. Germline V CDR1 and CDR2: SGDLS, YYNGEE. The CDR3 consists of 14 residues. The junction had 5 bases not matched to a gene; V was cut back by 0 bases and J by 6 bases.

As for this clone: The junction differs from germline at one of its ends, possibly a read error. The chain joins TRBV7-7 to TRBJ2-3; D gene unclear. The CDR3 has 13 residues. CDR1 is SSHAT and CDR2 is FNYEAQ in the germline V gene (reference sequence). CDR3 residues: CASSPRGTDTQYF. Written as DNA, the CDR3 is TGTGCTAGCAGCCCACGGGGCACAGATACGCAGTATTTT.

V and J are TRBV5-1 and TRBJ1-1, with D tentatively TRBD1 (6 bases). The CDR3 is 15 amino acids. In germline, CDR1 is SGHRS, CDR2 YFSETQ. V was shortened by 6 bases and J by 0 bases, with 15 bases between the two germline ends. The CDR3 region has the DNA TGCGCCAGCACCAGGACAGATAACTTGAACACTGAAGCTTTCTTT. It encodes CASTRTDNLNTEAFF.

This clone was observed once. In nucleotides, the CDR3 is TGCAGCGCCTCCGGGTGGGGGTACGGCAATGAGCAGTTCTTC. Translation gives CSASGWGYGNEQFF. The chain combines TRBV29-1 with TRBJ2-1; D tentatively fits TRBD1 or TRBD2 (5 bases each). CDR3 length equals 14 residues. Germline CDR1 SQVTM, CDR2 ANQGSEA. V lost 7 bases and J lost 6, with 19 bases in between.

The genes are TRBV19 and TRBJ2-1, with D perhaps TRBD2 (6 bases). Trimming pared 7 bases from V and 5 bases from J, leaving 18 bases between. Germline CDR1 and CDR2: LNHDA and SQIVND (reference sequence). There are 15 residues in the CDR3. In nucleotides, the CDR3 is TGTGCCAGTACCCTTGGTCTAGCGAAAAACAATGAGCAGTTCTTC. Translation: CASTLGLAKNNEQFF.